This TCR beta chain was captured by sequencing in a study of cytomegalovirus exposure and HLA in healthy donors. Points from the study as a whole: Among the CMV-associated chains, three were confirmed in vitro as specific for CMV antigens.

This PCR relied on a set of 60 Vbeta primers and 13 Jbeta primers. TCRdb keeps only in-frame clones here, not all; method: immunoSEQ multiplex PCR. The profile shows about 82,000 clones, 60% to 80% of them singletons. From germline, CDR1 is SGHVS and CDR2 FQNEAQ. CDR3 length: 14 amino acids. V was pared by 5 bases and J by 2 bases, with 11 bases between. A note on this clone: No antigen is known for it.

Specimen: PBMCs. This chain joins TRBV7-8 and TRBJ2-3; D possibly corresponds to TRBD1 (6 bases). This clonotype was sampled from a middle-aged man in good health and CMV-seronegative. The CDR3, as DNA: TGTGCCAGCAGCCTCGGACAGATCACAGATACGCAGTATTTT. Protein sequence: CASSLGQITDTQYF.